This TCR beta chain was obtained from a study of blood T cell repertoires in COVID-19. Study in general: From the United States, Italy and Spain came samples of acute and convalescent COVID-19. Sample material is recorded as cDNA or gDNA derived from T cells, B-cell-depleted T cells, or PBMCs.

Per the original data handling: From reference gene primer amplification, estimates of nucleated cell counts were derived. The data were produced by immunoSEQ multiplex PCR, yet TCRdb's version contains in-frame clones alone and is incomplete. V, J and clone size reflect that table, while D and trimming were determined from the DNA. Of more than 85,000 clones in the sample, more than 80% are singletons; the top ten hold 24%. This CDR3 has 15 amino acids. CDR1 is LNHDA and CDR2 is SQIVND in the germline V gene (reference sequence). Trimming removed 3 bases from V and 6 bases from J; junction bases left unmatched: 6.

J is TRBJ2-7 and V is TRBV19; 12 bases fit TRBD1. Sequencing was performed on peripheral blood. This clonotype was obtained from a human donor in a cohort sampled during active COVID-19. The CDR3 here is CASSMVGTGGSEQYF. CDR3 sequence (DNA): TGTGCCAGTAGTATGGTTGGGACAGGGGGCTCCGAGCAGTACTTC. Combining the CDR3 with reference TRBV19 and TRBJ2-7 gives the whole variable domain DGGITQSPKYLFRKEGQNVTLSCEQNLNHDAMYWYRQDPGQGLRLIYYSQIVNDFQKGDIAEGYSVSREKKESFPLTVTSAQKNPTAFYLCASSMVGTGGSEQYFGPGTRLTVT.